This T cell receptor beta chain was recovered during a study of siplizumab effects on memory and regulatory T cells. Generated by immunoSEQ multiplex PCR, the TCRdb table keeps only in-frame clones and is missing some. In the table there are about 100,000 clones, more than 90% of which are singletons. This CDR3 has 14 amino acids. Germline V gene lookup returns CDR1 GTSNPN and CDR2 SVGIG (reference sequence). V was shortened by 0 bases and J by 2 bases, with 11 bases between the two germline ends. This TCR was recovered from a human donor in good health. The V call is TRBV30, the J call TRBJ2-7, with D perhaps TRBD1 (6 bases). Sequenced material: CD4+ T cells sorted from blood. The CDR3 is CAWSVMYRAYEQYF. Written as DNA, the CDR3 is TGTGCCTGGAGTGTAATGTACAGGGCCTACGAGCAGTACTTC.